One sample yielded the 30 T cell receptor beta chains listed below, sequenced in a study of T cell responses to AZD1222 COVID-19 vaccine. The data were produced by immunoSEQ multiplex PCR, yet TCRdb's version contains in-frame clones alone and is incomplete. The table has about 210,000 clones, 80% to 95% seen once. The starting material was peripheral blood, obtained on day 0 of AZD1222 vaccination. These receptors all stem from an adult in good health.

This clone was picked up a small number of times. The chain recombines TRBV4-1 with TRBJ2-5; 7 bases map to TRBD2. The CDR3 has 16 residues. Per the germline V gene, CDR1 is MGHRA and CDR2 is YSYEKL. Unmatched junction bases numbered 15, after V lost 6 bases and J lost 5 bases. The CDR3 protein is CASSHLSSGPRETQYF. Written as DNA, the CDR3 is TGCGCCAGCAGTCACCTCTCTAGCGGCCCCAGGGAGACCCAGTACTTC.

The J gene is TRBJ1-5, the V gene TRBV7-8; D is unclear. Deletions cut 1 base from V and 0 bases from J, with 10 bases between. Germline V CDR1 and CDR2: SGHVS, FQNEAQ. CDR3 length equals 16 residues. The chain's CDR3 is CASSLDRRVSNQPQHF. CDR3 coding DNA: TGTGCCAGCAGCTTAGATCGTCGAGTTAGCAATCAGCCCCAGCATTTT.

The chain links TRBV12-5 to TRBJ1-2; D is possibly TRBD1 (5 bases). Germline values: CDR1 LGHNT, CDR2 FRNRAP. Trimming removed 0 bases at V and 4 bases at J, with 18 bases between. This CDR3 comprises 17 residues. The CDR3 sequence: CASGLVLGTTVSYGYTF. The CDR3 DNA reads TGTGCTAGTGGTTTGGTACTAGGGACGACAGTTAGCTATGGCTACACCTTC.

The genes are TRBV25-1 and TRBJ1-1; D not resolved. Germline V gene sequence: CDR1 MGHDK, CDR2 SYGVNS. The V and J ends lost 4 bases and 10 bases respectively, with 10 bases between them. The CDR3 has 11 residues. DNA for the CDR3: TGTGCCAGCAGTGTGGACTGGCGAGCTTTCTTT. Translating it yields CASSVDWRAFF.

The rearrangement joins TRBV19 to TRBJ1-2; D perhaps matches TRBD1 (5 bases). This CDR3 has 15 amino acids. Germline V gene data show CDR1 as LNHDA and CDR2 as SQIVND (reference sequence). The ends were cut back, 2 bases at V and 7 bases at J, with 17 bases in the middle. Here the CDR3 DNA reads TGTGCCAGTAGTATACCCCCCGCAGGGTTTGGTGGCTACACCTTC. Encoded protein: CASSIPPAGFGGYTF.

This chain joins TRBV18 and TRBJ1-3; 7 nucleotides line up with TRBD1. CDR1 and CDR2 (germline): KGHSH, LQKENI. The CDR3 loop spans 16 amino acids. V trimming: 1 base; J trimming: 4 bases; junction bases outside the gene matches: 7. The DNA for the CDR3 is TGTGCCAGCTCACCACGACAGGGTTGGAGAGGAAACACCATATATTTT. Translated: CASSPRQGWRGNTIYF.

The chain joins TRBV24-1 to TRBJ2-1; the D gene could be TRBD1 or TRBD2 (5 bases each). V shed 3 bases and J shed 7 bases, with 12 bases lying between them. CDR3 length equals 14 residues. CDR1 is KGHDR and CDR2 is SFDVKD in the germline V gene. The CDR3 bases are TGTGCCACCAGTGATCCCCCGGGGCGGAATGAGCAGTTCTTC. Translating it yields CATSDPPGRNEQFF.

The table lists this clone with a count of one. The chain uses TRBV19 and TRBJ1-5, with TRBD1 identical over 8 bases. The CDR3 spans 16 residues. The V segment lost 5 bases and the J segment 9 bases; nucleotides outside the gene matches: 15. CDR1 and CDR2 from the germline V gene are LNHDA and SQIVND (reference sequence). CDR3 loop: CASSSVGTGPDAPQHF. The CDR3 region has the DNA TGTGCCAGTAGTTCAGTCGGGACAGGCCCCGATGCGCCCCAGCATTTT.

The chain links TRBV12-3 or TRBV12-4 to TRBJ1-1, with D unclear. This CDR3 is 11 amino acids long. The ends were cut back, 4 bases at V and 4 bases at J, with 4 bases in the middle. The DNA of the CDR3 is TGTGCCAGCAGTTGGGGCACTGAAGCTTTCTTT. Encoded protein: CASSWGTEAFF.

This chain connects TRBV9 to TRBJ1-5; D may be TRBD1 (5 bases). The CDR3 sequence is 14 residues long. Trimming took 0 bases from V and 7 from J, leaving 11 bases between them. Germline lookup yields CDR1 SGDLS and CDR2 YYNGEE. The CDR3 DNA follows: TGTGCCAGCAGCGTAGGACAGTCCTACCAGCCCCAGCATTTT. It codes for CASSVGQSYQPQHF.

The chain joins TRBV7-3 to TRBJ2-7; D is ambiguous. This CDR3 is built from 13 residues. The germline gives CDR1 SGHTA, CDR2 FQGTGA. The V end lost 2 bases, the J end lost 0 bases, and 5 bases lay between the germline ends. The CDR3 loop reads CASSLHHSYEQYF. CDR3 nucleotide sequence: TGTGCCAGCAGCTTACACCACTCCTACGAGCAGTACTTC.

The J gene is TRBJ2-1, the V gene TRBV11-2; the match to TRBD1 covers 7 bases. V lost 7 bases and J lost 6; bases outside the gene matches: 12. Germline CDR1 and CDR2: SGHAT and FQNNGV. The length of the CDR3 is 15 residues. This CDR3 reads CASTRPRGPFNEQFF. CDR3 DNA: TGTGCCAGCACCCGTCCGAGGGGGCCATTCAATGAGCAGTTCTTC.

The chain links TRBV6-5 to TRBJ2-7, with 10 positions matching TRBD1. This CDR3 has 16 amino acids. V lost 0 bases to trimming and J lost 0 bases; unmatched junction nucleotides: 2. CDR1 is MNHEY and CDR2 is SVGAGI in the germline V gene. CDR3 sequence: CASSYSGTGVSYEQYF. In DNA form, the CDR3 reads TGTGCCAGCAGTTACTCCGGGACAGGGGTCTCCTACGAGCAGTACTTC.

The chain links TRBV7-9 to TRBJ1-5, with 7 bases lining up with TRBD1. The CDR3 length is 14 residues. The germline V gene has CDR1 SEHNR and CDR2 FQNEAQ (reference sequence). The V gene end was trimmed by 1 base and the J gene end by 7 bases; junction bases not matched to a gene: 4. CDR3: CASSLEGAGQPQHF. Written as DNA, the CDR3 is TGTGCCAGCAGCTTAGAGGGGGCCGGGCAGCCCCAGCATTTT.

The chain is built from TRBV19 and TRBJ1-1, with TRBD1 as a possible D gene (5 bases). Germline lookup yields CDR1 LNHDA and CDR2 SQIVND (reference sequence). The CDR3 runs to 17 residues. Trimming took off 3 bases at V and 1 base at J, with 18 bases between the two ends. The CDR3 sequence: CASSISAGSGGNTEAFF. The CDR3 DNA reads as TGTGCCAGTAGTATCTCTGCAGGGAGTGGAGGGAACACTGAAGCTTTCTTT.

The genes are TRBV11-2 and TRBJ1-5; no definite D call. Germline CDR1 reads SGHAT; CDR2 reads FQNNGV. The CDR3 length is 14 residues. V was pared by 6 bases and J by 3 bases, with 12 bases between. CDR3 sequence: CASSLPGPNQPQHF. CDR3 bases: TGTGCCAGCAGTTTGCCCGGACCCAATCAGCCCCAGCATTTT.

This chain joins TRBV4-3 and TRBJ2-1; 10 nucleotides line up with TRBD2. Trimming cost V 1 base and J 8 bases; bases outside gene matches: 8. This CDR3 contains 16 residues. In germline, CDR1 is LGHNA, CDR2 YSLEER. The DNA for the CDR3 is TGCGCCAGCAGCCAAGCGGGAGCGGGGGGGTTCCATGAGCAGTTCTTC. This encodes CASSQAGAGGFHEQFF.

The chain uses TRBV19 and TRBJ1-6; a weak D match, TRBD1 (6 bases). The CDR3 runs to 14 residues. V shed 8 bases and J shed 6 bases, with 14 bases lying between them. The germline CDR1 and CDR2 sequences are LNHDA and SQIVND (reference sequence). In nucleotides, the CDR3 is TGTGCCAGTGGCCACAGGGACTCTAATTCACCCCTCCACTTT. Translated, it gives CASGHRDSNSPLHF.

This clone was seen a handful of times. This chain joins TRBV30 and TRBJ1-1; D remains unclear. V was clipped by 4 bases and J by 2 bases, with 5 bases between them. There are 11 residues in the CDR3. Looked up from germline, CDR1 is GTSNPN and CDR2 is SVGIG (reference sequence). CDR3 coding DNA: TGTGCCTGGATTAAAAACACTGAAGCTTTCTTT. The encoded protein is CAWIKNTEAFF. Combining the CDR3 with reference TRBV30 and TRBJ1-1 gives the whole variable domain SQTIHQWPATLVQPVGSPLSLECTVEGTSNPNLYWYRQAAGRGLQLLFYSVGIGQISSEVPQNLSASRPQDRQFILSSKKLLLSDSGFYLCAWIKNTEAFFGQGTRLTVV.

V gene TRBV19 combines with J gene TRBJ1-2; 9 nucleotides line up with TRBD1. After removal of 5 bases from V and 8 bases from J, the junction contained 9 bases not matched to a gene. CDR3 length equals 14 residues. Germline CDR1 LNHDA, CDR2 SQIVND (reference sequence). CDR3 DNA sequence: TGTGCCAGTAGTGCTAAGACAGGGGGTGGAGGCTACACCTTC. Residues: CASSAKTGGGGYTF.

The CDR3 nucleotides read TGTGCCAGTAGTATCCCCCGGCGCCCCAGGGTGTCAGATGAGCAGTTCTTC. This gives the protein CASSIPRRPRVSDEQFF. The J gene is TRBJ2-1, the V gene TRBV19; D possibly corresponds to TRBD1 (5 bases). Germline V gene lookup returns CDR1 LNHDA and CDR2 SQIVND (reference sequence). V was pared by 3 bases and J by 8 bases, with 23 bases between. The CDR3 length is 17 residues.

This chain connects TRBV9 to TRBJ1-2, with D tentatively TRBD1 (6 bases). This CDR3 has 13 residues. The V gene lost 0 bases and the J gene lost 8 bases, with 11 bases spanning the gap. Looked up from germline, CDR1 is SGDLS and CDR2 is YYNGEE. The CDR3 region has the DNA TGTGCCAGCAGCGTAGTCACAGGGCGAGGCTACACCTTC. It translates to CASSVVTGRGYTF. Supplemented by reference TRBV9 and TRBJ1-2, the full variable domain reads DSGVTQTPKHLITATGQRVTLRCSPRSGDLSVYWYQQSLDQGLQFLIQYYNGEERAKGNILERFSAQQFPDLHSELNLSSLELGDSALYFCASSVVTGRGYTFGSGTRLTVV.

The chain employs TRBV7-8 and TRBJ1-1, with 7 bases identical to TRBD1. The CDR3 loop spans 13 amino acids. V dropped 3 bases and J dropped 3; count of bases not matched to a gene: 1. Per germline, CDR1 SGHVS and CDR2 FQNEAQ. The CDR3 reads CASSFDRDTEAFF. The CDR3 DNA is TGTGCCAGCAGCTTTGACAGGGACACTGAAGCTTTCTTT.

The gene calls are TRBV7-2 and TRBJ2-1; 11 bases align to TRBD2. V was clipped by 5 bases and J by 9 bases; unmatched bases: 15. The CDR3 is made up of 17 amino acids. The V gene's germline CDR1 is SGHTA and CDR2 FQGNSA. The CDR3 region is CASSGAGLAGLRGEQFF. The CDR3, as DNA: TGTGCCAGCAGCGGAGCAGGACTAGCGGGCCTCAGGGGTGAGCAGTTCTTC.

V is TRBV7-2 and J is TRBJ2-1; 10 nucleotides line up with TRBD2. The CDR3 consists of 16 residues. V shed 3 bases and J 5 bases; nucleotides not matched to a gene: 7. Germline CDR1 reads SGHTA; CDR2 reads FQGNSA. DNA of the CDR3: TGTGCCAGCAGCTTCTCCACTAGCGGGATCCACAATGAGCAGTTCTTC. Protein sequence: CASSFSTSGIHNEQFF.

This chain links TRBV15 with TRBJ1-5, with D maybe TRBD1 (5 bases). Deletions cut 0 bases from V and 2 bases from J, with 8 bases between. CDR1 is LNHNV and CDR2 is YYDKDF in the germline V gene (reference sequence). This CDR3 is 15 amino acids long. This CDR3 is CATSREGAGNQPQHF. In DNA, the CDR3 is TGTGCCACCAGCAGAGAAGGGGCGGGCAATCAGCCCCAGCATTTT. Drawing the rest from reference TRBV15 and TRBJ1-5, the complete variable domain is DAMVIQNPRYQVTQFGKPVTLSCSQTLNHNVMYWYQQKSSQAPKLLFHYYDKDFNNEADTPDNFQSRRPNTSFCFLDIRSPGLGDTAMYLCATSREGAGNQPQHFGDGTRLSIL.

The chain's CDR3 is CASSDTTRGHEQFF. The CDR3 DNA reads TGTGCCAGCAGTGACACAACTAGGGGGCATGAGCAGTTCTTC. J is TRBJ2-1 and V is TRBV6-4; TRBD1 matches at 7 bases. The germline V gene encodes CDR1 MRHNA and CDR2 SNTAGT. The CDR3 is 14 residues long. V lost 2 bases and J lost 8; bases outside the gene matches: 6.

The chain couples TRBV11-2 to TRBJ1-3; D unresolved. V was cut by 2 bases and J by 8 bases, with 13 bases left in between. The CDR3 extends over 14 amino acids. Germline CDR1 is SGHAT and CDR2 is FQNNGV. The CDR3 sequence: CASSLLASADTIYF. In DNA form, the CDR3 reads TGTGCCAGCAGCTTACTTGCATCGGCGGACACCATATATTTT.

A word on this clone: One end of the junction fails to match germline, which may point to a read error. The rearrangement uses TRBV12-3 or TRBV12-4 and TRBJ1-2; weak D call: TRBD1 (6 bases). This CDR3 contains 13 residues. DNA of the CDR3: TGTGCCAGCGTCACCCACAGGGAACCCTTTTACTTCTTC. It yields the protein CASVTHREPFYFF.

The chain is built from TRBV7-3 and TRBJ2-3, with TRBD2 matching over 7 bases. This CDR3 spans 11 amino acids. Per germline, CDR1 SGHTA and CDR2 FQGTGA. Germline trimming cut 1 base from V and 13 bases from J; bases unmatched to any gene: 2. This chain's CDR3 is CASSLRAGEYF. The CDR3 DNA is TGTGCCAGCAGCTTAAGGGCGGGGGAGTATTTT.